These 4 T cell receptor beta chains were all obtained from the same sample, sequenced in a study of blood T cells in healthy people across ages. Then a second PCR, running about 6 to 12 cycles, was carried out with a sample-barcoded 5' primer and a J-beta primer mix. A single record per CDR3 protein comes from TCRdb applying MiXCR to the 5' RACE reads. The repertoire has hundreds of thousands of distinct CDR3 sequences, 58% of them found once; the top ten carry roughly 20%. The sample consisted of blood. These TCRs come from a man aged 25 to 45 in good health.

A remark on this clonotype: Sequence at one end of the junction differs from germline and may be a read error. The chain is built from TRBV5-1 and TRBJ2-7; 8 positions agree with TRBD2. In germline, CDR1 is SGHRS, CDR2 YFSETQ. The CDR3 has 17 amino acids. The CDR3 nucleotides read TGCGCCAACAGCTTTCCCCCGGGGAGCGGGAGCTCCTACGAGCAGTACTTC. Amino acid sequence: CANSFPPGSGSSYEQYF.

The chain carries TRBV7-7 and TRBJ2-7, with 9 bases lining up with TRBD1. The DNA end is more similar to TRBJ2-5, so the J call may be wrong. The CDR3 sequence is 13 residues long. CDR1 SSHAT and CDR2 FNYEAQ come from the germline V gene (reference sequence). The CDR3 DNA is TGTGCCAGCAGCTCCGGACAGGGGGAGACCCAGTACTTC. This translates into CASSSGQGETQYF.

The chain uses TRBV12-3 or TRBV12-4 and TRBJ2-7, with 8 nucleotides matching TRBD2. The CDR3 has 14 amino acids. The V segment lost 4 bases and the J segment 2 bases; nucleotides outside the gene matches: 4. The CDR3 nucleotides are TGTGCCAGCAGTTGGAGCGGGGGAACCTACGAGCAGTACTTC. Translating gives CASSWSGGTYEQYF.

This clonotype was seen a few times. CDR3 in amino acids: CASGGSQGSNYGYTF. The CDR3 DNA is TGTGCCAGCGGAGGTTCGCAGGGGTCCAACTATGGCTACACCTTC. The chain joins TRBV6-2 or TRBV6-3 to TRBJ1-2, with D tentatively TRBD1 (6 bases). CDR1 and CDR2 from the germline V gene are MNHEY and SVGEGT. There are 15 residues in the CDR3. V gave up 8 bases and J gave up 2 bases, with 18 bases separating them.